The clone carrying this TCR beta chain was detected once. The Seattle patients, enrolled during active infection, were followed longitudinally. This record comes from a study of blood T cell repertoires in COVID-19. Across the study: Acute and convalescent COVID-19 samples came from the United States, Italy and Spain. Nucleic acid was either cDNA or gDNA, and it came from T cells, B-cell-depleted T cells, or PBMCs.

In the source study's methods: Amplification of reference gene primers was used by the study to estimate nucleated cell counts. Sequenced by immunoSEQ multiplex PCR; TCRdb stores in-frame clones only, minus some. V, J and clone size reflect that table, while D and trimming were determined from the DNA. This table holds 100,000 to 150,000 clones, roughly nine tenths found once. The specimen sequenced was peripheral blood. The clonotype comes from a woman in her 70s with COVID-19, enrolled during active disease.

This CDR3 reads CASARQGTDTQYF. CDR3 nucleotide sequence: TGTGCCAGCGCCAGGCAGGGTACAGATACGCAGTATTTT. The chain couples TRBV3-1 (or the pseudogene TRBV3-2) to TRBJ2-3; D may be TRBD1 (5 bases). V shed 8 bases and J shed 3 bases, with 12 bases lying between them. The germline CDR1 and CDR2 sequences are LGHDT and YNNKEL (reference sequence). The CDR3 runs 13 residues.